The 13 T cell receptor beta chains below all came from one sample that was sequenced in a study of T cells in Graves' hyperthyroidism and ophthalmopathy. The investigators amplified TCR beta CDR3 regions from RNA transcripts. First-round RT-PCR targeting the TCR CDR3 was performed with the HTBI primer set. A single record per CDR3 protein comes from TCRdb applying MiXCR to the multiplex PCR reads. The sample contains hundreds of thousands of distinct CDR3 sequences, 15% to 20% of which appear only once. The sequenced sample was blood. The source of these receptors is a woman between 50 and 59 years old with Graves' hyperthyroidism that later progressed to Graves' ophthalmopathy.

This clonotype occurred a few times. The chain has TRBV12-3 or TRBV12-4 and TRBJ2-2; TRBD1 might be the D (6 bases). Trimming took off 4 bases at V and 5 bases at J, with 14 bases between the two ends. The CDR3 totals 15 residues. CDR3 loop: CASSSLTGKTGELFF. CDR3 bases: TGTGCCAGCAGTTCCTTAACAGGGAAAACCGGGGAGCTGTTTTTT.

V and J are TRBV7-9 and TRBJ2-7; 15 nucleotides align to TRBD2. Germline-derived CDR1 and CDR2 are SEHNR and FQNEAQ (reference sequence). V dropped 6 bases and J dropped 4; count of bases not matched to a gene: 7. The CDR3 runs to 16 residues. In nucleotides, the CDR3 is TGTGCCAGCAGTAGAACCGGGACTAGCGGGGGGTACGAGCAGTACTTC. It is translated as CASSRTGTSGGYEQYF.

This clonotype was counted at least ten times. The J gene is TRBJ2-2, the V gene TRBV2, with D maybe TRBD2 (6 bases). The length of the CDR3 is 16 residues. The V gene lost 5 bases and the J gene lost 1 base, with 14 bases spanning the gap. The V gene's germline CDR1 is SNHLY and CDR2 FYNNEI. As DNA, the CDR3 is TGTGCCAGCAGTCCCTCGGGGGATCTGAACACCGGGGAGCTGTTTTTT. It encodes CASSPSGDLNTGELFF.

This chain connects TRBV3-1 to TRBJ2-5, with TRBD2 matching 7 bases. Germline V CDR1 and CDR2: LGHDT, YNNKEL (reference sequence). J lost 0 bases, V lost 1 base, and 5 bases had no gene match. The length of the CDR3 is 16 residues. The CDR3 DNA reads TGTGCCAGCAGCCAAGCGGGGAGGGGTTACCAAGAGACCCAGTACTTC. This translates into CASSQAGRGYQETQYF.

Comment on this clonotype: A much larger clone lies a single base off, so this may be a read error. CDR3 coding DNA: TGTGCCAGCAACCTGACTAGCGTGGGGGCCTCAGATACGCAGTATTTT. This encodes CASNLTSVGASDTQYF. This chain uses TRBV6-1 with TRBJ2-3; 8 bases agree with TRBD2. The V gene end was trimmed by 7 bases and the J gene end by 4 bases; junction bases not matched to a gene: 13. The germline V gene encodes CDR1 MNHNS and CDR2 SASEGT. This CDR3 comprises 16 residues.

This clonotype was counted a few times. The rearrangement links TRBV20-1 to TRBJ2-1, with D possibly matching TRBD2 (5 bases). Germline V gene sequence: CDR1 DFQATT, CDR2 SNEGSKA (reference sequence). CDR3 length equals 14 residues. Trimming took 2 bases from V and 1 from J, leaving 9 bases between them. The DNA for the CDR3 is TGCAGTGCTAGACCGGGGATTTCCTACAATGAGCAGTTCTTC. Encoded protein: CSARPGISYNEQFF.

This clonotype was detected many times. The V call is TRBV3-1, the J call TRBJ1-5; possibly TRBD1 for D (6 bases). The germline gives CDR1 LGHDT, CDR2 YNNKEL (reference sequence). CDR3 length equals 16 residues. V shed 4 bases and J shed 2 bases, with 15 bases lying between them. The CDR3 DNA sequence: TGTGCCAGCAGCCCTTGGGGGGCGGAGGGCAATCAGCCCCAGCATTTT. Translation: CASSPWGAEGNQPQHF.

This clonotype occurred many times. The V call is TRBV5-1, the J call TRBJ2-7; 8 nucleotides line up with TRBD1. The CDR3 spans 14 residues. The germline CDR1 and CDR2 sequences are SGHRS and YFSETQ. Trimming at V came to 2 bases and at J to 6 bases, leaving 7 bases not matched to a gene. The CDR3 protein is CASSFNGQGSEQYF. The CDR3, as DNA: TGCGCCAGCAGCTTCAACGGACAGGGCAGCGAGCAGTACTTC. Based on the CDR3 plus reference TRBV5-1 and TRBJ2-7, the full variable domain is KAGVTQTPRYLIKTRGQQVTLSCSPISGHRSVSWYQQTPGQGLQFLFEYFSETQRNKGNFPGRFSGRQFSNSRSEMNVSTLELGDSALYLCASSFNGQGSEQYFGPGTRLTVT.

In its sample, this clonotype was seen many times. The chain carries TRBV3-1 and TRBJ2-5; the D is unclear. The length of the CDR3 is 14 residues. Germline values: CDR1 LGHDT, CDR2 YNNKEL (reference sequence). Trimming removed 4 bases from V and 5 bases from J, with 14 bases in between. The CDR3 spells CASSPRAQFETQYF. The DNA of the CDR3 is TGTGCCAGCAGCCCACGGGCCCAATTTGAGACCCAGTACTTC.

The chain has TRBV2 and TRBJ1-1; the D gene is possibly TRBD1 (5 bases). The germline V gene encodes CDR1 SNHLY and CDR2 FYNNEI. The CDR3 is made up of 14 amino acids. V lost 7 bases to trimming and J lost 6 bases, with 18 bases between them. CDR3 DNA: TGTGCCAGCATCGACAAGGGGCTTTGGGCTGAAGCTTTCTTT. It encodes CASIDKGLWAEAFF.

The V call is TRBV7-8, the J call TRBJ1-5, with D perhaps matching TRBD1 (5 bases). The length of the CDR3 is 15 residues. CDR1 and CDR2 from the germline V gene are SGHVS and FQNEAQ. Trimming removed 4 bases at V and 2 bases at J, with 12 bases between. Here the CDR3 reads CASSSPQGGNQPQHF. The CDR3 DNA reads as TGTGCCAGCAGCTCCCCTCAGGGAGGCAATCAGCCCCAGCATTTT.

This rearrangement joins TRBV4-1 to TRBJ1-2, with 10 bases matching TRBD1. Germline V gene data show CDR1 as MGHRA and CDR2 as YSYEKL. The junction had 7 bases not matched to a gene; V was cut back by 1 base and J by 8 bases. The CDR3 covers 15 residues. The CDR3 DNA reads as TGCGCCAGCAGCCAAGGACAGGGGGCGCGTATGGGCTACACCTTC. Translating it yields CASSQGQGARMGYTF.

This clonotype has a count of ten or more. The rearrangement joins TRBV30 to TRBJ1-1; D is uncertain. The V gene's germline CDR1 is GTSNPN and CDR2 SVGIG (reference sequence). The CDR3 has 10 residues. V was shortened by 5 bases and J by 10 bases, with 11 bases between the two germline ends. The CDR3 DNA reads TGTGCCTGGGGTCCGGGTGGAGCTTTCTTT. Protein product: CAWGPGGAFF.